The 9 T cell receptor beta chains given below trace back to one sample, sequenced in a study of blood T cell repertoires in COVID-19. Measured with immunoSEQ multiplex PCR; TCRdb has only the in-frame clones, and not every one. The table includes about 260,000 clones, around 90% detected once. Sequencing was done on a sample of peripheral blood. Receptors originate from a woman aged 70-85 years with COVID-19, enrolled during active disease.

The rearrangement joins TRBV2 to TRBJ2-5; 9 nucleotides align to TRBD2. J was trimmed by 4 bases and V by 6 bases; bases with no gene match: 6. This CDR3 comprises 14 residues. From germline, CDR1 is SNHLY and CDR2 FYNNEI. This CDR3 reads CASSVNSGRETQYF. CDR3 nucleotides: TGTGCCAGCAGCGTAAATAGCGGGAGAGAGACCCAGTACTTC.

This clone was seen just once. The chain recombines TRBV11-3 with TRBJ2-4, with TRBD1 matching over 7 bases. V trimming: 4 bases; J trimming: 0 bases; junction bases outside the gene matches: 9. The CDR3 totals 17 residues. Germline V gene lookup returns CDR1 SGHNT and CDR2 YENEEA. CDR3 nucleotide sequence: TGTGCCAGCAGCTCACGGGACAGCAACCTAGCCAAAAACATTCAGTACTTC. This sequence encodes CASSSRDSNLAKNIQYF. Supplemented by reference TRBV11-3 and TRBJ2-4, the full variable domain reads EAGVVQSPRYKIIEKKQPVAFWCNPISGHNTLYWYLQNLGQGPELLIRYENEEAVDDSQLPKDRFSAERLKGVDSTLKIQPAELGDSAVYLCASSSRDSNLAKNIQYFGAGTRLSVL.

This clone came up once. The chain employs TRBV11-3 and TRBJ2-7; D possibly corresponds to TRBD1 (6 bases). CDR1 and CDR2 from the germline V gene are SGHNT and YENEEA. V was cut by 2 bases and J by 4 bases, with 12 bases left in between. This CDR3 region has 14 residues. The DNA for the CDR3 is TGTGCCAGCAGCTTAAGACAGGATTTGTACGAGCAGTACTTC. Amino acid sequence: CASSLRQDLYEQYF. The variable domain in full, completed from reference TRBV11-3 and TRBJ2-7, reads EAGVVQSPRYKIIEKKQPVAFWCNPISGHNTLYWYLQNLGQGPELLIRYENEEAVDDSQLPKDRFSAERLKGVDSTLKIQPAELGDSAVYLCASSLRQDLYEQYFGPGTRLTVT.

This clone turned up a few times. The chain couples TRBV7-2 to TRBJ1-2; perhaps TRBD1 as D (6 bases). Trimming removed 5 bases at V and 1 base at J, with 14 bases between. The V gene's germline CDR1 is SGHTA and CDR2 FQGNSA. The CDR3 extends over 15 amino acids. CDR3 in DNA: TGTGCCAGCAGCCTCGCCTTACAGGGTAACTATGGCTACACCTTC. Protein product: CASSLALQGNYGYTF.

The chain has TRBV30 and TRBJ2-7, with 8 bases fitting TRBD1. The CDR3 length is 13 residues. With V trimmed by 3 bases and J by 1 base, 2 bases remained unmatched. CDR1 GTSNPN and CDR2 SVGIG come from the germline V gene (reference sequence). The CDR3 DNA follows: TGTGCCTGGAGCGGACAGGGTTCCTACGAGCAGTACTTC. It is translated as CAWSGQGSYEQYF.

There are a few counts of this clone. This chain joins TRBV30 and TRBJ2-6; 7 bases fit TRBD1. The CDR3 runs 15 residues. Trimming took 0 bases from V and 2 from J; bases not matched to a gene: 1. Per the germline V gene, CDR1 is GTSNPN and CDR2 is SVGIG (reference sequence). Here the CDR3 reads CAWSVDRAGANVLTF. Written as DNA, the CDR3 is TGTGCCTGGAGTGTTGACAGGGCTGGGGCCAACGTCCTGACTTTC.

This clone was seen just once. The V gene is TRBV5-1, the J gene TRBJ1-3; TRBD1 is a possible D gene (6 bases). Germline V gene data show CDR1 as SGHRS and CDR2 as YFSETQ. The CDR3 runs to 15 residues. Deletions cut 0 bases from V and 4 bases from J, with 11 bases between. DNA of the CDR3: TGCGCCAGCAGCTTGGTCGGACAGCTCGGAAACACCATATATTTT. Translating it yields CASSLVGQLGNTIYF.

J is TRBJ2-1 and V is TRBV6-6; a weak D match, TRBD2 (6 bases). Deletions cut 7 bases from V and 4 bases from J, with 20 bases between. The CDR3 is made up of 16 amino acids. Germline assignment: CDR1 MNHNY and CDR2 SVGAGI (reference sequence). The CDR3 is CASNGWGDPQYNEQFF. In nucleotides, the CDR3 is TGTGCCAGCAATGGTTGGGGGGACCCACAATACAATGAGCAGTTCTTC.

The chain is built from TRBV27 and TRBJ2-5, with TRBD2 matching over 11 bases. The CDR3 has 18 amino acids. J was trimmed by 3 bases and V by 5 bases; bases with no gene match: 14. Looked up from germline, CDR1 is MNHEY and CDR2 is SMNVEV (reference sequence). As DNA, the CDR3 is TGTGCCAGCAGTCCCAGACTAGCGGGAACGCTTTCGGAAGAGACCCAGTACTTC. It specifies CASSPRLAGTLSEETQYF.